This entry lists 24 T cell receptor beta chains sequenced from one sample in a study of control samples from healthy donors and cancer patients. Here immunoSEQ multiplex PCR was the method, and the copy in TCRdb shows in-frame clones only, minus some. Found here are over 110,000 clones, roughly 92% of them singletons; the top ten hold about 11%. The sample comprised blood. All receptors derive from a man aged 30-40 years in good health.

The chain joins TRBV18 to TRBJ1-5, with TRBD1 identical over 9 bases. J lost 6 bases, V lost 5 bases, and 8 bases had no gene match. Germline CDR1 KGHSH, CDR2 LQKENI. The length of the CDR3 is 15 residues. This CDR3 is CASSEYGTGFQPQHF. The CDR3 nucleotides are TGTGCCAGCTCAGAATACGGGACAGGGTTTCAGCCCCAGCATTTT.

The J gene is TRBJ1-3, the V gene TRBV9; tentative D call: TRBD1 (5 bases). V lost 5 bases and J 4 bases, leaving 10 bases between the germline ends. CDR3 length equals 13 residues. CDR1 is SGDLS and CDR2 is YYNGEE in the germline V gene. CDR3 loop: CASSGGDGNTIYF. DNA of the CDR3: TGTGCCAGCAGTGGGGGGGACGGAAACACCATATATTTT.

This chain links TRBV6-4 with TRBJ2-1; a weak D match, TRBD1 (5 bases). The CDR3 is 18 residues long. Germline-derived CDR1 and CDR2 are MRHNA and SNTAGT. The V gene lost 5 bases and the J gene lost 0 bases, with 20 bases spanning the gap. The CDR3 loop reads CASSPTPQVPSSYNEQFF. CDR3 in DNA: TGTGCCAGCAGTCCCACCCCACAGGTTCCGAGCTCCTACAATGAGCAGTTCTTC.

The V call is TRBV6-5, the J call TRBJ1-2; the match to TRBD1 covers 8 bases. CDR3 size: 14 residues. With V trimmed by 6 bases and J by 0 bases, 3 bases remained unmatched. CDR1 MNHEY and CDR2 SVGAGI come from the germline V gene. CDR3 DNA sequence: TGTGCCAGCAGGATGACAGGGGCTAACTATGGCTACACCTTC. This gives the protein CASRMTGANYGYTF.

The CDR3 region is CASSIQGANTGELFF. The CDR3 DNA reads TGTGCCAGTAGTATTCAGGGGGCGAACACCGGGGAGCTGTTTTTT. V and J are TRBV19 and TRBJ2-2; TRBD1 matches 7 bases. V gave up 3 bases and J gave up 0 bases; unmatched junction bases: 1. Germline V gene lookup returns CDR1 LNHDA and CDR2 SQIVND (reference sequence). The length of the CDR3 is 15 residues.

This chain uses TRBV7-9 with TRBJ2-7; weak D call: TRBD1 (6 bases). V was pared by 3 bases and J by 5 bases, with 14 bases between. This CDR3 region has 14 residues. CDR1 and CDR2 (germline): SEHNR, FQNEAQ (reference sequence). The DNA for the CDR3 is TGTGCCAGCAGCTTCGTCGGCAGGGGCCACGAGCAGTACTTC. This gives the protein CASSFVGRGHEQYF.

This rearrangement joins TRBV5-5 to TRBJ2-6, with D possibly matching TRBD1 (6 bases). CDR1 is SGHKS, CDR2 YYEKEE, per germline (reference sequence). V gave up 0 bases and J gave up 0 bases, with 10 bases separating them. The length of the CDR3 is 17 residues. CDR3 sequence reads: CASSLVTGSSGANVLTF. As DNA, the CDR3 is TGTGCCAGCAGCTTGGTCACAGGGAGCTCTGGGGCCAACGTCCTGACTTTC.

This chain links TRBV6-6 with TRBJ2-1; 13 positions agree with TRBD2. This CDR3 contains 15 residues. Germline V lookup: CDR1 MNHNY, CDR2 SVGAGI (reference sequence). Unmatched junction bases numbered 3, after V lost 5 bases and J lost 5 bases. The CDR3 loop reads CASSTGLAGDNEQFF. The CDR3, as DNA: TGTGCCAGCAGTACCGGACTAGCGGGGGACAATGAGCAGTTCTTC.

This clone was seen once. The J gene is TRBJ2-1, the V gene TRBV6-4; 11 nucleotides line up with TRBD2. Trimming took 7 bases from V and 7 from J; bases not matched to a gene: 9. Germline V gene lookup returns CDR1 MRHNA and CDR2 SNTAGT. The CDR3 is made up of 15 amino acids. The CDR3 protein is CASNELAGAKNEQFF. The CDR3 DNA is TGTGCCAGCAACGAACTAGCGGGAGCCAAAAATGAGCAGTTCTTC.

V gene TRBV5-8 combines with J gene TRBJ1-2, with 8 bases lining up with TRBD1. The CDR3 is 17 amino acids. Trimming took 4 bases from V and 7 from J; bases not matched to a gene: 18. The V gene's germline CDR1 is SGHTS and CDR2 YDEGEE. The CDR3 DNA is TGTGCCAGCAGCGCAAGAACTCAGGGGGCCTTATCTAGTGGCTACACCTTC. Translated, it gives CASSARTQGALSSGYTF.

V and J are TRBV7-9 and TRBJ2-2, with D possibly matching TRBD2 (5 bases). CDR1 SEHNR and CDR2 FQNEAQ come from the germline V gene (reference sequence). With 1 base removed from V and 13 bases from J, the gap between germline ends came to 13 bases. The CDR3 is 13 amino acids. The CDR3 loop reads CASSLESRVALFF. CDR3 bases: TGTGCCAGCAGCTTAGAATCGAGGGTCGCGCTGTTTTTT.

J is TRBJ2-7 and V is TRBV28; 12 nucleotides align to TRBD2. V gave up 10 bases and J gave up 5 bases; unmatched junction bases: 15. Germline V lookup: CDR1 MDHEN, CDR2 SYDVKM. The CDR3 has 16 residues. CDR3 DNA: TGTGCCACCCTCGGGGCTAGCGGGAGGGCCCTCGACGAGCAGTACTTC. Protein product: CATLGASGRALDEQYF.

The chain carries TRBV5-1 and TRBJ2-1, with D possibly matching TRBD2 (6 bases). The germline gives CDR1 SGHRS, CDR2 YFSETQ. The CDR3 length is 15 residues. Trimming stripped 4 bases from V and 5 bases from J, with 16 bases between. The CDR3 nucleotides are TGCGCCAGCAGCCCTACGCACCGGGAGAACAATGAGCAGTTCTTC. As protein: CASSPTHRENNEQFF. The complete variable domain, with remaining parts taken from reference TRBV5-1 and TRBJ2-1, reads KAGVTQTPRYLIKTRGQQVTLSCSPISGHRSVSWYQQTPGQGLQFLFEYFSETQRNKGNFPGRFSGRQFSNSRSEMNVSTLELGDSALYLCASSPTHRENNEQFFGPGTRLTVL.

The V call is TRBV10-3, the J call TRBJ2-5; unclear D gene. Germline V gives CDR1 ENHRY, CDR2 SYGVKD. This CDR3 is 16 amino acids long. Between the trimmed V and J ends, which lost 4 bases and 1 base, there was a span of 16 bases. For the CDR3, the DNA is TGTGCCATCAGTGGGGGTTCTCCACCGCCCCAAGAGACCCAGTACTTC. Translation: CAISGGSPPPQETQYF.

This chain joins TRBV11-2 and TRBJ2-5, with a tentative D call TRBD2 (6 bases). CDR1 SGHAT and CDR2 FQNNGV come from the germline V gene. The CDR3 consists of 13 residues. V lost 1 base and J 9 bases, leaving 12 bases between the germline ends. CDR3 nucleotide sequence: TGTGCCAGCAGCTTAGGACCGACGGGAGCCCAGTACTTC. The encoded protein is CASSLGPTGAQYF.

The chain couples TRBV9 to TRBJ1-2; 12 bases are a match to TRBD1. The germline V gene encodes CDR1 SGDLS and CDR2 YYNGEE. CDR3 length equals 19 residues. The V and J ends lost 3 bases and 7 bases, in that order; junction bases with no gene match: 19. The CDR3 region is CASSAEKTWGQGATGGYTF. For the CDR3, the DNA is TGTGCCAGCAGCGCGGAGAAGACTTGGGGACAGGGGGCCACAGGTGGCTACACCTTC.

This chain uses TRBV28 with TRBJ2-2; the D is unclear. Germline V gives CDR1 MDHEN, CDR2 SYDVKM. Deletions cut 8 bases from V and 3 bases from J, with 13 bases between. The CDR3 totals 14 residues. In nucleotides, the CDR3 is TGTGCCAGCTCTATCCTTACAGACACCGGGGAGCTGTTTTTT. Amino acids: CASSILTDTGELFF.

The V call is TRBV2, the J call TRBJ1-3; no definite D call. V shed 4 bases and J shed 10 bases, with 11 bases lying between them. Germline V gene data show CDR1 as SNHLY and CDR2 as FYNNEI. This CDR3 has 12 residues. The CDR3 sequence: CASSVVPETIYF. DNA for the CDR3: TGTGCCAGCAGTGTAGTCCCTGAAACCATATATTTT.

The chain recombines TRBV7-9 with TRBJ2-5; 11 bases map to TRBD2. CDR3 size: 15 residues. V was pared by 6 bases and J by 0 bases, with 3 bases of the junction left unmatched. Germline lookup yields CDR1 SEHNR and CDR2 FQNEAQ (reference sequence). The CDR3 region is CASSSSGRYQETQYF. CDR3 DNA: TGTGCCAGCAGTTCTAGCGGGAGGTACCAAGAGACCCAGTACTTC.

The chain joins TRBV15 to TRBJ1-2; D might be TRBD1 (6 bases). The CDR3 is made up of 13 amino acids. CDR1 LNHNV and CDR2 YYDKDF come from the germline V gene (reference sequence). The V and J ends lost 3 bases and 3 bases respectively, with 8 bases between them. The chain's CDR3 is CATSRDSHYGYTF. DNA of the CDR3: TGTGCCACCAGCAGGGACAGCCACTATGGCTACACCTTC.

The CDR3 reads CASSISKNTEAFF. Written as DNA, the CDR3 is TGTGCCAGTAGTATAAGTAAGAACACTGAAGCTTTCTTT. J is TRBJ1-1 and V is TRBV19; D is ambiguous. The CDR3 has 13 amino acids. Between the trimmed V and J ends, which lost 2 bases and 1 base, there was a span of 5 bases. Germline CDR1 reads LNHDA; CDR2 reads SQIVND (reference sequence).

Here the CDR3 DNA reads TGTGCCAGCAGCCCTAGGGAACATGAGCAGTTCTTC. It encodes CASSPREHEQFF. The chain has TRBV7-9 and TRBJ2-1; D gene uncertain. The CDR3 spans 12 residues. Germline CDR1 and CDR2: SEHNR and FQNEAQ (reference sequence). V gave up 5 bases and J gave up 8 bases, with 10 bases separating them.

CDR3 sequence (DNA): TGTGCCAGCAGCGACAGTTCCTATTCACCCCTCCACTTT. It encodes CASSDSSYSPLHF. V gene TRBV28 combines with J gene TRBJ1-6; perhaps TRBD1 as D (5 bases). Trimming stripped 6 bases from V and 8 bases from J, with 11 bases between. Germline V CDR1 and CDR2: MDHEN, SYDVKM. The CDR3 loop spans 13 amino acids.

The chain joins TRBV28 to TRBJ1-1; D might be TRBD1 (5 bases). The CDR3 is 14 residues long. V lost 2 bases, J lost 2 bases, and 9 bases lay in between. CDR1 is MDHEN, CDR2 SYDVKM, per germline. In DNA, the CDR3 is TGTGCCAGCAGTTTAGGAGGGGTCAACACTGAAGCTTTCTTT. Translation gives CASSLGGVNTEAFF.